This T cell receptor beta chain stems from a study of cytomegalovirus exposure and HLA in healthy donors. Regarding the study as a whole: TCR beta chain V- and J-gene trimming was linked, in a later analysis, to a missense variant in DCLRE1C. Another analysis was done later, and it associated around 15,000 TCR beta sequences with HLA alleles at 0.05 false discovery rate.

PCR used 60 Vbeta primers and 13 Jbeta primers. Some clones are missing from TCRdb's copy, which holds only in-frame ones; the method was immunoSEQ multiplex PCR. The sample consists of about 200,000 clones, 12% of them appearing once. In its sample, this clone was seen a few times. Its antigen remains unidentified. V lost 6 bases, J lost 10 bases, and 15 bases lay in between. Germline V CDR1 and CDR2: DFQATT, SNEGSKA (reference sequence). CDR3 length: 11 amino acids. This receptor was identified in a man in his fifties in good health and CMV-seropositive. Sequenced sample: PBMCs. The chain combines TRBV20-1 with TRBJ1-1; no clear D. The CDR3 is CSALHLIGAFF. CDR3 nucleotide sequence: TGCAGTGCACTCCACTTGATCGGAGCTTTCTTT.